This T cell receptor (beta chain) was captured in a study of spatial heterogeneity in lung cancer. This clonotype was recorded many times. The time point denotes: sample taken at primary tumor resection. Samples were donated by 72 untreated early-stage non-small cell lung cancer patients. Unsorted whole RNA from tumor, nontumor lung or frozen PBMC underwent sequencing. The V gene lost 2 bases and the J gene lost 3 bases, with 28 bases spanning the gap. This CDR3 has 20 amino acids. Germline V gene lookup returns CDR1 KGHSH and CDR2 LQKENI. TCRdb reprocessed the 5' RACE reads with MiXCR, giving one entry per CDR3 protein. Counted here are about 7,900 distinct CDR3 sequences, about 5% occurring once; the ten biggest clones make up over 25%.

This TCR was sampled from a male donor with early-stage non-small cell lung cancer. J is TRBJ2-5 and V is TRBV18; D uncertain. The sequenced sample was PBMCs, obtained at surgery. The CDR3 loop reads CASSPIPPPTYSGQEETQYF. The CDR3 coding sequence is TGTGCCAGCTCACCAATTCCACCCCCCACCTATTCAGGTCAGGAAGAGACCCAGTACTTC.